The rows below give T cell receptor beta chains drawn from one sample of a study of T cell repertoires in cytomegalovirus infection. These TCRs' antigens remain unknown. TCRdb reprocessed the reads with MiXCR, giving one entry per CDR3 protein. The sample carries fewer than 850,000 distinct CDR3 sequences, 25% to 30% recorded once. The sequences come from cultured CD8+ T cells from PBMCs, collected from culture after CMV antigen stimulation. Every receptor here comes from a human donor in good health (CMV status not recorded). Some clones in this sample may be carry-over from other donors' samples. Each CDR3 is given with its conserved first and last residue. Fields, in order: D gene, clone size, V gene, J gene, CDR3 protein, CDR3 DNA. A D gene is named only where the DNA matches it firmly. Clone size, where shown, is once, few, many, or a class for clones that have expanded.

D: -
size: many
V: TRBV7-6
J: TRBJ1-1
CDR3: CASSPTGSGTEAFF
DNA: TGTGCCAGCAGCCCTACAGGGAGCGGCACTGAAGCTTTCTTT

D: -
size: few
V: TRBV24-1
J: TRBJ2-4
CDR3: CATHDPVKNIQYF
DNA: TGTGCCACCCACGATCCCGTCAAAAACATTCAGTACTTC

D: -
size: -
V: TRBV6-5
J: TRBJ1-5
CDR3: CASTTGGPNQPQHF
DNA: TGTGCCAGCACTACAGGAGGGCCCAATCAGCCCCAGCATTTT

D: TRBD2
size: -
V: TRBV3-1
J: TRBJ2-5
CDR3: CASSRRTSGGKSETQYF
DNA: TGTGCCAGCAGCCGGCGGACTAGCGGGGGAAAATCGGAGACCCAGTACTTC

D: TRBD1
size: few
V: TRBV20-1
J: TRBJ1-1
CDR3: CSAREGAPNTEAFF
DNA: TGCAGTGCCAGGGAGGGGGCCCCGAACACTGAAGCTTTCTTT

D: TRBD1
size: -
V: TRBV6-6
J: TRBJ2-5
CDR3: CASSQDRAIWEETQYF
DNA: TGTGCCAGCAGTCAGGACAGGGCTATATGGGAGGAGACCCAGTACTTC

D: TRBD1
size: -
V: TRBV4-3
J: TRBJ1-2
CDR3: CASSQVPGTANGYTF
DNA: TGCGCCAGCAGCCAAGTCCCCGGGACAGCGAATGGCTACACCTTC

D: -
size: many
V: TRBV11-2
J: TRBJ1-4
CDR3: CASSLGLRAGEKLFF
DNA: TGTGCCAGCAGCTTAGGATTAAGGGCCGGTGAAAAACTGTTTTTT

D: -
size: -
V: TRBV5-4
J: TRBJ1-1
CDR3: CASSREQGMNTEAFF
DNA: TGTGCCAGCAGCCGTGAACAGGGCATGAACACTGAAGCTTTCTTT

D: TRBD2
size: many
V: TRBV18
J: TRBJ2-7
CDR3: CASSPPLAGGPYEQYF
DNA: TGTGCCAGCTCACCGCCACTAGCGGGGGGGCCATACGAGCAGTACTTC

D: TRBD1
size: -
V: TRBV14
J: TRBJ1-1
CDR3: CASSHGATGAEAFF
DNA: TGTGCCAGCAGCCACGGGGCAACAGGGGCTGAAGCTTTCTTT

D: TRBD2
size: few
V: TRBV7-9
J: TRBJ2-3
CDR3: CASSHPGGTQYF
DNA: TGTGCCAGCAGCCACCCCGGGGGGACGCAGTATTTT

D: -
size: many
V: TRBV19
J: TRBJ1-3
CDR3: CATRDSSSGNTIYF
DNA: TGTGCCACCCGGGACTCGAGCTCTGGAAACACCATATATTTT

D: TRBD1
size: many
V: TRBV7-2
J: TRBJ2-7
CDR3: CASSQWGTGPSYEQYF
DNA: TGTGCCAGCAGCCAGTGGGGGACAGGTCCCTCATACGAGCAGTACTTC

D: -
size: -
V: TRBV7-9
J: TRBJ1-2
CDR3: CASHAGGADGYTF
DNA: TGTGCCAGCCATGCCGGGGGGGCCGATGGCTACACCTTC

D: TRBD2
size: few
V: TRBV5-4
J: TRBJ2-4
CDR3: CASSPGLAPALAKNIQYF
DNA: TGTGCCAGCAGCCCCGGACTAGCTCCAGCCCTAGCCAAAAACATTCAGTACTTC

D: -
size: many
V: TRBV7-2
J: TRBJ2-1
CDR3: CASSLDLIGEQFF
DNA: TGTGCCAGCAGCTTAGATCTGATTGGGGAGCAGTTCTTC

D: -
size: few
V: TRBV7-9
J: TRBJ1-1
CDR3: CASSSSIAGENTEAFF
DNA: TGTGCCAGCAGCTCCTCAATTGCAGGGGAGAACACTGAAGCTTTCTTT

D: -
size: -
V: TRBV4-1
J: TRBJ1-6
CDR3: CASSPNLSLRSYNSPLHF
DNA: TGTGCCAGCAGCCCCAATCTTTCCCTTCGCTCCTATAATTCACCCCTCCACTTT

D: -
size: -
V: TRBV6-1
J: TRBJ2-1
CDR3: CASSDPGFRADSYNEQFF
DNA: TGTGCCAGCAGTGACCCAGGGTTCAGGGCGGATTCCTACAATGAGCAGTTCTTC

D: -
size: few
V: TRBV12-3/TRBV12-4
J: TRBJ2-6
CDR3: CASSSRGEGSGANVLTF
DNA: TGTGCCAGCAGCTCCAGGGGGGAAGGGTCTGGGGCCAACGTCCTGACTTTC

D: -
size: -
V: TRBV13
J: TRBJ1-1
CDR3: CASSRPRYPYTEAFF
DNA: TGTGCCAGCAGTCGACCCCGGTACCCCTACACTGAAGCTTTCTTT

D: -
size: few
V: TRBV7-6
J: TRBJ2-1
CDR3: CASSEGRTVNNEQFF
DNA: TGTGCCAGCAGCGAAGGGAGGACAGTAAACAATGAGCAGTTCTTC

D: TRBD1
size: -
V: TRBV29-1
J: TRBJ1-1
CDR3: CSADRDGTEAFF
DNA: TGCAGCGCAGACAGGGATGGCACTGAAGCTTTCTTT